The entry that follows covers one T cell receptor (beta chain) sequence. Its antigen is unknown. The sample belongs to a study of shared clonotypes between healthy human individuals. Looking at the study overall: Plates per donor: three CD4 naive, three CD4 memory, two CD8 naive, one CD8 memory. Findings and limits, study-wide: Memory subsets had estimated richness that was generally smaller than that of naive subsets.

The germline V gene has CDR1 MNHEY and CDR2 SMNVEV (reference sequence). V lost 2 bases to trimming and J lost 6 bases; unmatched junction nucleotides: 4. The CDR3 is made up of 13 amino acids. Evenly divided among several immunoSEQ plates was the genomic DNA of each subset. The table came from immunoSEQ multiplex PCR; TCRdb's copy has only in-frame clones and leaves some out. Here the sample spans over 800,000 clones, around 93% being singletons. CD45RO-negative, CCR7-selected cells formed the naive CD8 fraction, which excluded terminally differentiated effector memory CD45RA+ cells. V and J are TRBV27 and TRBJ2-7; 7 nucleotides align to TRBD2. This TCR came from a man aged 25 to 45 in good health. Sequenced material: naive CD8+ T cells sorted from blood. CDR3 protein: CASSLAGVSEQYF. For the CDR3, the DNA is TGTGCCAGCAGTTTAGCGGGAGTGTCCGAGCAGTACTTC.